Following are 31 T cell receptor beta chains from one sample sequenced in a study of quantifying T cell responses using KT2 cells (dated by TCRdb to 2016 to 2017). Regarding the study in general: RNA was DNase-treated and reverse transcribed with TCR alpha and beta constant-region primers, mostly using SuperScript III.

The protocol used for the library was UMI-ligation and nested PCR. The data were produced on an Illumina MiSeq. A single-stranded oligonucleotide bearing the Illumina SP2 sequence and a UMI was ligated to the 3' end of the cDNA with T4 RNA ligase 1. PCR1 was run for approximately 4 cycles (98 degrees C for 15 s, 69 degrees C for 30 s, 72 degrees C for 40 s), and an equimolar mix of RC1.1 and RC1.2, covering TRBC1 and TRBC2, was used as the beta primer. The public sequencing data were trimmed at Q25 with fastp and processed into clonotypes with MiXCR by TCRdb, which kept only in-frame beta chains. Rows with one shared CDR3 protein collapse into an entry with the most common genes and DNA. The sample data list more than 55,000 distinct CDR3 sequences, and roughly an eighth of these were observed just once. About 9.5% of the sample is held by the ten biggest clonotypes. Sequencing was performed on PBMCs spiked with cells of the T cell clone KT2. The receptors come from a human donor.

This clonotype was recorded at least ten times. This chain uses TRBV4-2 with TRBJ1-3, with D uncertain. The CDR3 sequence is 14 residues long. V was cut by 0 bases and J by 2 bases, with 5 bases left in between. Germline values: CDR1 LGHNA, CDR2 YNFKEQ. Here the CDR3 DNA reads TGTGCCAGCAGCCAAGAATGGACTGGAAACACCATATATTTT. Translating it yields CASSQEWTGNTIYF.

This sequence joins TRBV6-6 and TRBJ1-1; 7 bases match TRBD1. This CDR3 spans 11 amino acids. Germline lookup yields CDR1 MNHNY and CDR2 SVGAGI (reference sequence). The ends lost 10 bases at V and 7 bases at J; junction bases unmatched: 6. The CDR3 loop is CAIGDSFEAFF. Here the CDR3 DNA reads TGTGCCATCGGGGACAGCTTTGAAGCTTTCTTT.

The table lists this clonotype with a few counts. The V call is TRBV9, the J call TRBJ1-2; no firm D call. This CDR3 is built from 13 residues. V was pared by 0 bases and J by 4 bases, with 7 bases between. CDR1 SGDLS and CDR2 YYNGEE come from the germline V gene. The CDR3 DNA reads TGTGCCAGCAGCGTAGATCACCGCTATGGCTACACCTTC. It yields the protein CASSVDHRYGYTF.

The chain uses TRBV6-2 or TRBV6-3 and TRBJ1-5; no definite D call. The CDR3 is 13 amino acids. Germline-derived CDR1 and CDR2 are MNHEY and SVGEGT. Trimming left V 2 bases short and J 5 bases short, with 7 bases between. The CDR3 loop reads CASSYGSDQPQHF. In DNA, the CDR3 is TGTGCCAGCAGTTACGGCTCAGATCAGCCCCAGCATTTT.

This clonotype has a count of ten or more. V and J are TRBV18 and TRBJ2-3, with a possible D match to TRBD1 (5 bases). V was clipped by 3 bases and J by 4 bases, with 8 bases between them. The CDR3 has 13 residues. Germline V gives CDR1 KGHSH, CDR2 LQKENI. The CDR3 sequence is CASSPQGADTQYF. As DNA, the CDR3 is TGTGCCAGCTCACCTCAAGGGGCAGATACGCAGTATTTT.

This clonotype showed up just a few times. The CDR3 region is CSARDSGLAGPYEQYF. Here the CDR3 DNA reads TGCAGTGCTAGAGACTCCGGACTAGCGGGACCCTACGAGCAGTACTTC. The J gene is TRBJ2-7, the V gene TRBV20-1; the match to TRBD2 covers 12 bases. The germline V gene encodes CDR1 DFQATT and CDR2 SNEGSKA (reference sequence). The length of the CDR3 is 16 residues. The trim removed 0 bases at V and 2 bases at J, leaving 5 bases unmatched.

This chain connects TRBV7-9 to TRBJ2-5, with D perhaps TRBD2 (7 bases). Germline-derived CDR1 and CDR2 are SEHNR and FQNEAQ (reference sequence). This CDR3 is built from 15 residues. V dropped 3 bases and J dropped 5 bases, with 16 bases sitting between them. In nucleotides, the CDR3 is TGTGCCAGCAGCTTGAGTGGGGGGGCCCGCGAGACCCAGTACTTC. It translates to CASSLSGGARETQYF.

This clonotype came up a few times. This chain links TRBV30 with TRBJ2-5, with D hard to call. Trimming pared 0 bases from V and 1 base from J, leaving 9 bases between. Germline V gene data show CDR1 as GTSNPN and CDR2 as SVGIG (reference sequence). The CDR3 totals 14 residues. CDR3 DNA: TGTGCCTGGAGTGTCCCCACCATCCAAGAGACCCAGTACTTC. Its protein product is CAWSVPTIQETQYF.

This clonotype appeared a few times. The CDR3 coding sequence is TGCAGCGTTGTTCCAGGGGGCCAGAACACTGAAGCTTTCTTT. Translated: CSVVPGGQNTEAFF. J is TRBJ1-1 and V is TRBV29-1; 8 bases line up with TRBD1. Germline trimming cut 4 bases from V and 1 base from J; bases unmatched to any gene: 5. This CDR3 comprises 14 residues. Germline assignment: CDR1 SQVTM and CDR2 ANQGSEA.

The gene calls are TRBV19 and TRBJ1-3; D not certain. V was cut by 6 bases and J by 0 bases, with 15 bases left in between. Looked up from germline, CDR1 is LNHDA and CDR2 is SQIVND (reference sequence). This CDR3 contains 16 residues. This chain's CDR3 is CASRSVSPSSGNTIYF. CDR3 DNA sequence: TGTGCCAGTAGATCGGTGTCACCTAGCTCTGGAAACACCATATATTTT.

This rearrangement joins TRBV19 to TRBJ2-2, with no clear D. The CDR3 sequence is 15 residues long. Germline CDR1 reads LNHDA; CDR2 reads SQIVND (reference sequence). Trimming removed 1 base at V and 7 bases at J, with 13 bases between. The CDR3 here is CASSIATSGRGELFF. The DNA of the CDR3 is TGTGCCAGTAGTATAGCAACCTCAGGTCGCGGGGAGCTGTTTTTT.

Ten or more counts support this clonotype. The chain has TRBV20-1 and TRBJ2-3, with D uncertain. From germline, CDR1 is DFQATT and CDR2 SNEGSKA (reference sequence). There are 10 residues in the CDR3. Trimming took off 3 bases at V and 4 bases at J, with 2 bases between the two ends. The CDR3 DNA reads as TGCAGTGCTAGCGCAGATACGCAGTATTTT. Protein: CSASADTQYF.

The chain recombines TRBV19 with TRBJ2-1, with TRBD2 as a possible D gene (5 bases). This CDR3 region has 14 residues. Trimming took 3 bases from V and 3 from J, leaving 9 bases between them. CDR1 and CDR2 (germline): LNHDA, SQIVND (reference sequence). The CDR3: CASSIWAGYNEQFF. DNA of the CDR3: TGTGCCAGTAGTATCTGGGCGGGCTACAATGAGCAGTTCTTC.

This clonotype was picked up many times. In nucleotides, the CDR3 is TGTGCCAGCAGTGCCCCTGGAACAGTCGGCGACGAGCAGTACTTC. Translated, it gives CASSAPGTVGDEQYF. The chain is built from TRBV2 and TRBJ2-7; D not certain. The V gene lost 4 bases and the J gene lost 5 bases, with 18 bases spanning the gap. Germline CDR1 and CDR2: SNHLY and FYNNEI. This CDR3 region has 15 residues.

The chain is built from TRBV7-2 and TRBJ1-6; 7 bases align to TRBD1. The CDR3 runs to 14 residues. The V and J ends lost 5 bases and 2 bases, in that order; junction bases with no gene match: 0. Germline lookup yields CDR1 SGHTA and CDR2 FQGNSA. The CDR3 DNA follows: TGTGCCAGCAGCGGACAGGCCTATAATTCACCCCTCCACTTT. Translation: CASSGQAYNSPLHF.

This clonotype came up many times. J is TRBJ2-3 and V is TRBV11-2, with D perhaps TRBD1 or TRBD2 (6 bases each). The CDR3 has 14 residues. V lost 2 bases to trimming and J lost 9 bases, with 15 bases between them. Germline V gene sequence: CDR1 SGHAT, CDR2 FQNNGV. The CDR3, as DNA: TGTGCCAGCAGCTTACCTGGGGGGCCAAGAACGCAGTATTTT. This encodes CASSLPGGPRTQYF. Complete variable domain (other parts from reference TRBV11-2 and TRBJ2-3): EAGVAQSPRYKIIEKRQSVAFWCNPISGHATLYWYQQILGQGPKLLIQFQNNGVVDDSQLPKDRFSAERLKGVDSTLKIQPAKLEDSAVYLCASSLPGGPRTQYFGPGTRLTVL.

This clonotype showed up just a few times. The chain is built from TRBV7-2 and TRBJ1-1; possible D gene TRBD1, 6 bases. CDR3 length: 14 residues. Trimming took 0 bases from V and 4 from J, leaving 9 bases between them. The germline gives CDR1 SGHTA, CDR2 FQGNSA. CDR3 sequence: CASSLARGGTEAFF. DNA of the CDR3: TGTGCCAGCAGCTTAGCGCGAGGGGGCACTGAAGCTTTCTTT.

This clonotype was recorded a few times. The genes are TRBV18 and TRBJ2-3; no clear D. The CDR3 contains 13 residues. Trimming pared 3 bases from V and 1 base from J, leaving 5 bases between. CDR1 is KGHSH, CDR2 LQKENI, per germline. CDR3 protein: CASSPDGTDTQYF. Written as DNA, the CDR3 is TGTGCCAGCTCACCCGACGGCACAGATACGCAGTATTTT.

This clonotype was recorded only once. This sequence joins TRBV3-1 and TRBJ2-1; 10 bases are shared with TRBD2. This CDR3 is built from 14 residues. Germline CDR1 is LGHDT and CDR2 is YNNKEL (reference sequence). V shed 6 bases, J shed 5 bases, and the junction held 4 bases outside the gene matches. In DNA form, the CDR3 reads TGTGCCAGCAGTCACCTAGCGGGGGACAATGAGCAGTTCTTC. This codes for CASSHLAGDNEQFF.

This clonotype has only a few counts. The rearrangement joins TRBV24-1 to TRBJ1-5, with D possibly being TRBD1 (6 bases). V gave up 4 bases and J gave up 4 bases, with 19 bases separating them. This CDR3 is 17 amino acids long. Per the germline V gene, CDR1 is KGHDR and CDR2 is SFDVKD. CDR3 loop: CATSELTGFGSNQPQHF. The CDR3 nucleotides read TGTGCCACCAGTGAGCTCACAGGGTTCGGAAGTAATCAGCCCCAGCATTTT.

This clonotype was counted many times. The V and J genes are TRBV20-1 and TRBJ1-5; weak D call: TRBD1 (6 bases). This CDR3 region has 13 residues. Per the germline V gene, CDR1 is DFQATT and CDR2 is SNEGSKA (reference sequence). Trimming pared 6 bases from V and 3 bases from J, leaving 12 bases between. CDR3 DNA: TGCAGTGCAGAGGGGGTCGCCAATCAGCCCCAGCATTTT. This gives the protein CSAEGVANQPQHF.

Relative to its sample, this clonotype is medium-sized. The rearrangement uses TRBV7-8 and TRBJ2-7; D unresolved. CDR1 and CDR2 (germline): SGHVS, FQNEAQ. With 5 bases removed from V and 2 bases from J, the gap between germline ends came to 13 bases. This CDR3 region has 14 residues. CDR3 DNA: TGTGCCAGCAGCCCTATGGACGGCCCCTACGAGCAGTACTTC. Translated, it gives CASSPMDGPYEQYF.

This clonotype was seen a few times. The chain's CDR3 is CATSSTEAVGEQYF. The CDR3 DNA is TGTGCCACCAGCAGCACCGAAGCAGTGGGTGAGCAGTACTTC. This chain uses TRBV15 with TRBJ2-7; D unclear. The CDR3 has 14 amino acids. Germline CDR1 is LNHNV and CDR2 is YYDKDF (reference sequence). V lost 3 bases, J lost 7 bases, and 16 bases lay in between.

This clonotype was picked up a small number of times. The rearrangement joins TRBV5-1 to TRBJ1-6, with D possibly matching TRBD1 (6 bases). Germline V lookup: CDR1 SGHRS, CDR2 YFSETQ. This CDR3 is 15 amino acids long. V was trimmed by 2 bases and J by 7 bases, leaving 13 bases between them. The chain's CDR3 is CASSLGGGMNSPLHF. In DNA, the CDR3 is TGCGCCAGCAGCTTAGGGGGGGGCATGAATTCACCCCTCCACTTT.

This clonotype has more than one count but fewer than ten. The V gene is TRBV11-2, the J gene TRBJ2-5; 8 bases line up with TRBD2. The V gene's germline CDR1 is SGHAT and CDR2 FQNNGV. Trimming cost V 3 bases and J 1 base; bases outside gene matches: 7. CDR3 size: 16 residues. The CDR3 DNA reads TGTGCCAGCAGCTTTTCGGGTAGCGGGGTCCAAGAGACCCAGTACTTC. Its protein product is CASSFSGSGVQETQYF. The complete variable domain, with remaining parts taken from reference TRBV11-2 and TRBJ2-5, reads EAGVAQSPRYKIIEKRQSVAFWCNPISGHATLYWYQQILGQGPKLLIQFQNNGVVDDSQLPKDRFSAERLKGVDSTLKIQPAKLEDSAVYLCASSFSGSGVQETQYFGPGTRLLVL.

This clonotype was counted at least ten times. V usage is TRBV12-3 or TRBV12-4 and J usage is TRBJ1-5; 9 bases fit TRBD1. V trimming: 0 bases; J trimming: 9 bases; junction bases outside the gene matches: 9. There are 16 residues in the CDR3. CDR3 loop: CASSLAGQGRFRPQHF. The CDR3 DNA is TGTGCCAGCAGTTTAGCGGGACAGGGAAGGTTCAGGCCCCAGCATTTT.

The V gene is TRBV4-1, the J gene TRBJ2-1, with a possible D match to TRBD2 (6 bases). The germline V and J ends were trimmed by 6 bases and 1 base, with 10 bases remaining between them. CDR1 is MGHRA and CDR2 is YSYEKL in the germline V gene. The CDR3 is 14 amino acids. Here the CDR3 reads CASSGGLSYNEQFF. DNA of the CDR3: TGCGCCAGCAGTGGGGGGTTATCCTACAATGAGCAGTTCTTC.

The V gene is TRBV5-1, the J gene TRBJ2-1; 14 nucleotides match TRBD2. The CDR3 consists of 15 residues. Germline V gives CDR1 SGHRS, CDR2 YFSETQ. With 3 bases clipped from V and 8 bases from J, the junction kept 4 bases outside the gene matches. DNA of the CDR3: TGCGCCAGCAGCTCCGGGACTAGCGGGAGCCATGAGCAGTTCTTC. Translation: CASSSGTSGSHEQFF. The whole variable domain, remainder taken from reference TRBV5-1 and TRBJ2-1, is KAGVTQTPRYLIKTRGQQVTLSCSPISGHRSVSWYQQTPGQGLQFLFEYFSETQRNKGNFPGRFSGRQFSNSRSEMNVSTLELGDSALYLCASSSGTSGSHEQFFGPGTRLTVL.

This sequence joins TRBV14 and TRBJ2-5; D not certain. Germline CDR1 and CDR2: SGHDN and FVKESK. The CDR3 runs to 12 residues. The V end lost 4 bases, the J end lost 2 bases, and 5 bases lay between the germline ends. CDR3 sequence: CASSRGQETQYF. The CDR3 DNA reads as TGTGCCAGCAGCCGTGGACAAGAGACCCAGTACTTC. Full variable domain (outside the CDR3, taken from reference TRBV14 and TRBJ2-5): EAGVTQFPSHSVIEKGQTVTLRCDPISGHDNLYWYRRVMGKEIKFLLHFVKESKQDESGMPNNRFLAERTGGTYSTLKVQPAELEDSGVYFCASSRGQETQYFGPGTRLLVL.

The V call is TRBV5-1, the J call TRBJ2-3, with D hard to call. This CDR3 region has 16 residues. CDR1 and CDR2 (germline): SGHRS, YFSETQ. Trimming removed 1 base at V and 0 bases at J, with 12 bases between. The CDR3 protein is CASSLNTASSTDTQYF. The CDR3 DNA is TGCGCCAGCAGCTTGAATACAGCATCTAGCACAGATACGCAGTATTTT.

V is TRBV19 and J is TRBJ1-5; no firm D call. Trimming left V 4 bases short and J 9 bases short, with 10 bases between. The germline CDR1 and CDR2 sequences are LNHDA and SQIVND (reference sequence). CDR3 length equals 12 residues. CDR3 nucleotides: TGTGCCAGTAGTAACCTTTATCGGCCCCAGCATTTT. It yields the protein CASSNLYRPQHF.